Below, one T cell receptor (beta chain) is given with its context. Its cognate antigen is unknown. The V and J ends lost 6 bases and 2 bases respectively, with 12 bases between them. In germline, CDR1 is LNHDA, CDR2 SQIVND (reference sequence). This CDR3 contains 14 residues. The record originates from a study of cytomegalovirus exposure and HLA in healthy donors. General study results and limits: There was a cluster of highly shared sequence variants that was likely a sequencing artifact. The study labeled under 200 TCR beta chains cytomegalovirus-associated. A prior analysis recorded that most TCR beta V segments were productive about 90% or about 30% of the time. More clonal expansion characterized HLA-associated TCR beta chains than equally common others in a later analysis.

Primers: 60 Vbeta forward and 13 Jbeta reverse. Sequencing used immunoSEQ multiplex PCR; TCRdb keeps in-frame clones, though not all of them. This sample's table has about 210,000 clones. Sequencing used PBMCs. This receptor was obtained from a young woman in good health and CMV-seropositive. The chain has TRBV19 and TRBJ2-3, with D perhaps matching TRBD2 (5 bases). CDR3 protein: CASSLAPPTDTQYF. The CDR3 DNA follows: TGTGCCAGTAGCCTAGCACCGCCCACAGATACGCAGTATTTT.